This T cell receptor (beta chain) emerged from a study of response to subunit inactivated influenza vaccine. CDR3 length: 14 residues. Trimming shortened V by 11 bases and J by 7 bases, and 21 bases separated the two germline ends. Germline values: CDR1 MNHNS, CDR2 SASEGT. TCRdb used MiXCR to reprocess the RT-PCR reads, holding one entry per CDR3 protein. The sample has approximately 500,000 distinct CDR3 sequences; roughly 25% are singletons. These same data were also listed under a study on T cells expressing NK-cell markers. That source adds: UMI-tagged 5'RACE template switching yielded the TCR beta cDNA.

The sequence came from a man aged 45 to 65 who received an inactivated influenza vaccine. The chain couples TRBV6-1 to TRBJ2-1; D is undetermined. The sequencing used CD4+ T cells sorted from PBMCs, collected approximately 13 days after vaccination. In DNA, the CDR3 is TGTGCCGCCGGACCCCGATCCTTGAGGAATGAGCAGTTCTTC. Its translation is CAAGPRSLRNEQFF.